This is a list of T cell receptor beta chains from one sample in a study of breast tumors, draining lymph nodes, adjacent tissues. Via MiXCR, TCRdb re-called the multiplex PCR reads, giving one row per CDR3 protein. The table has approximately 150,000 distinct CDR3 sequences, 32% seen once; the top ten hold approximately 2.3%. The material sequenced was axillary lymph node tissue. The receptors derive from a female donor with breast cancer. Some clones in this sample may be carry-over from other donors' samples. The CDR3 runs from the conserved cysteine through the conserved F or W. D genes are given only for firm matches. The size of a clone is reported for some rows only, either as once, few or many, or as a class for expanded clones.

D	V	J	length	size	CDR3	DNA
-	TRBV19	TRBJ1-2	12	many	CASSPPQRGYTF	TGTGCCAGTAGTCCCCCTCAACGTGGCTACACCTTC
-	TRBV6-5	TRBJ2-6	17	-	CASKELQGGTGADVLTF	TGTGCCAGCAAAGAATTACAGGGGGGGACTGGGGCCGACGTCCTGACTTTC
-	TRBV20-1	TRBJ1-2	10	-	CSARDYGYTF	TGCAGTGCTAGAGATTATGGCTACACCTTC
-	TRBV30	TRBJ1-5	13	many	CAWRSNQDQPQHF	TGTGCCTGGAGGTCCAACCAGGATCAGCCCCAGCATTTT
-	TRBV20-1	TRBJ1-2	11	many	CSAAGNYGYTF	TGCAGTGCTGCAGGGAACTATGGCTACACCTTC
-	TRBV28	TRBJ2-3	12	many	CAIQTGPDTQYF	TGTGCCATTCAAACAGGGCCAGATACGCAGTATTTT
-	TRBV5-8	TRBJ1-5	15	many	CASSQGPYSNQPQHF	TGTGCCAGCAGTCAGGGACCTTATAGCAATCAGCCCCAGCATTTT
-	TRBV7-9	TRBJ1-5	15	many	CASSPEMTSNQPQHF	TGTGCCAGCAGCCCCGAGATGACAAGCAATCAGCCCCAGCATTTT
-	TRBV2	TRBJ1-5	14	many	CASSETGVNQPQHF	TGTGCCAGCAGTGAAACAGGAGTCAATCAGCCCCAGCATTTT
-	TRBV5-1	TRBJ1-1	12	few	CASSSGVSEAFF	TGCGCCAGCAGCTCCGGGGTTTCGGAGGCTTTCTTT
TRBD2	TRBV20-1	TRBJ2-5	14	once	CSASSGLAEATQYF	TGCAGTGCTAGCTCGGGACTAGCGGAAGCGACCCAGTACTTC
-	TRBV7-2	TRBJ1-2	12	many	CASSFAGRGYTF	TGTGCCAGCAGCTTTGCAGGGAGAGGCTACACCTTC
TRBD2	TRBV16	TRBJ2-2	16	many	CASSRSGGLNTGELFF	TGTGCCAGCAGTCGGAGCGGGGGGCTCAACACCGGGGAGCTGTTTTTT
-	TRBV13	TRBJ2-7	12	-	CASSLVNNEQYF	TGTGCCAGCAGCTTAGTTAATAACGAGCAGTACTTC
TRBD1	TRBV19	TRBJ1-2	15	many	CASSILPTGTYGYTF	TGTGCCAGTAGTATATTACCGACAGGGACCTATGGCTACACCTTC
-	TRBV2	TRBJ1-5	13	-	CASSWDRFRPQHF	TGTGCCAGCAGTTGGGACCGGTTCCGGCCCCAGCATTTT
-	TRBV10-2	TRBJ1-2	12	once	CASSEAGTGNTF	TGCGCCAGCAGTGAGGCAGGGACGGGAAACACCTTC
TRBD2	TRBV4-3	TRBJ2-1	16	many	CASATGTSGDYNEQFF	TGCGCCAGCGCTACCGGGACTAGCGGGGACTACAATGAGCAGTTCTTC
-	TRBV7-8	TRBJ1-3	14	many	CASSLGVTGNTIYF	TGTGCCAGCAGCTTGGGAGTGACTGGAAACACCATATATTTT
-	TRBV19	TRBJ2-7	14	once	CAGRVAGSAHEQHF	TGTGCCGGTAGGGTTGCGGGGTCGGCCCACGAGCAGCACTTC